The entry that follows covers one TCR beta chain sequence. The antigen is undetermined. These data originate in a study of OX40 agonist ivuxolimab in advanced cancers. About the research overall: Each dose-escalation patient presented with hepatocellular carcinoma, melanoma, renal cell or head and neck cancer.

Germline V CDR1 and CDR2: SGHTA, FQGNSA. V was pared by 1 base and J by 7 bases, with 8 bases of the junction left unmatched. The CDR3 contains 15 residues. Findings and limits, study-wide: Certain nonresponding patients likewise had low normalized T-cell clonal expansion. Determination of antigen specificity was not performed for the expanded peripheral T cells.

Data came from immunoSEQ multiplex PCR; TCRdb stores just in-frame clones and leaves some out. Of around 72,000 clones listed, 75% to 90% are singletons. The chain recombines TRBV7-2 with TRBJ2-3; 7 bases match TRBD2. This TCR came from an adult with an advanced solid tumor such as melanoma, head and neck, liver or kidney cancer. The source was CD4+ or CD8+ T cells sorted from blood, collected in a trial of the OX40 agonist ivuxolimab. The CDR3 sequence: CASSLDPAGWNTQYF. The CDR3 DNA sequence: TGTGCCAGCAGCTTAGATCCAGCGGGATGGAATACGCAGTATTTT. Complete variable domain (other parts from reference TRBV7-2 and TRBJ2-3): GAGVSQSPSNKVTEKGKDVELRCDPISGHTALYWYRQSLGQGLEFLIYFQGNSAPDKSGLPSDRFSAERTGGSVSTLTIQRTQQEDSAVYLCASSLDPAGWNTQYFGPGTRLTVL.